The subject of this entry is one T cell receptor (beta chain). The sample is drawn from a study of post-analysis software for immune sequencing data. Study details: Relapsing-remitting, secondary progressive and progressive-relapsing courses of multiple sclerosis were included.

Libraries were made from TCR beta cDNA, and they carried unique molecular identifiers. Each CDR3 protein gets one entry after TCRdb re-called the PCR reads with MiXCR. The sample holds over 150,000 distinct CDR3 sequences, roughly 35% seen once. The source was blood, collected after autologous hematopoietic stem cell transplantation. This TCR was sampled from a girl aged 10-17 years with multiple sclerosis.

The CDR3 protein is CSVEDLQASGPPVRANVLTF. The CDR3 bases are TGCAGCGTTGAAGATCTTCAGGCTAGCGGGCCCCCCGTACGGGCCAACGTCCTGACTTTC. The genes are TRBV29-1 and TRBJ2-6; 8 bases are a match to TRBD2. Germline V gene data show CDR1 as SQVTM and CDR2 as ANQGSEA. The J segment lost 5 bases and the V segment lost 0 bases, leaving 18 bases of the junction unmatched. The CDR3 contains 20 residues. Full variable domain (outside the CDR3, taken from reference TRBV29-1 and TRBJ2-6): SAVISQKPSRDICQRGTSLTIQCQVDSQVTMMFWYRQQPGQSLTLIATANQGSEATYESGFVIDKFPISRPNLTFSTLTVSNMSPEDSSIYLCSVEDLQASGPPVRANVLTFGAGSRLTVL.